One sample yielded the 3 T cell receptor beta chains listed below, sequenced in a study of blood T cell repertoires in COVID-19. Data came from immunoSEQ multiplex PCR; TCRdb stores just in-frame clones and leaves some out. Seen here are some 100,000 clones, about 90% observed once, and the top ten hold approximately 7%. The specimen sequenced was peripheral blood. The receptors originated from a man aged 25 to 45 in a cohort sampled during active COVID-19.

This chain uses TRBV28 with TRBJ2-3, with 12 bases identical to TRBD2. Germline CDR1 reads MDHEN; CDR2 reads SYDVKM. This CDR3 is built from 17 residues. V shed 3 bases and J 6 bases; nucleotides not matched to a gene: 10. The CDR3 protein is CASSLPSSGGGADTQYF. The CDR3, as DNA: TGTGCCAGCAGTTTGCCGTCTAGCGGGGGGGGAGCGGATACGCAGTATTTT.

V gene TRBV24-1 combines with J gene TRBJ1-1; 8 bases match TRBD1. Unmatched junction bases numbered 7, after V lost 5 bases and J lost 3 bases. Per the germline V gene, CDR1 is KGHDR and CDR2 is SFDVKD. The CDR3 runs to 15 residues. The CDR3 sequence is CATSGETGEDTEAFF. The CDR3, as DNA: TGTGCCACCAGTGGCGAGACAGGGGAAGACACTGAAGCTTTCTTT.

The CDR3 DNA sequence: TGCAGTGCTAGGGGGAGGAACGAGCAGTACTTC. This codes for CSARGRNEQYF. The J gene is TRBJ2-7, the V gene TRBV20-1, with D possibly TRBD2 on 6 matching bases. The germline V gene encodes CDR1 DFQATT and CDR2 SNEGSKA (reference sequence). Trimming took off 3 bases at V and 5 bases at J, with 8 bases between the two ends. CDR3 length equals 11 residues.